These T cell receptor beta chains were read from a single sample in a study of cytomegalovirus exposure and HLA in healthy donors. Sequenced by immunoSEQ multiplex PCR; TCRdb stores in-frame clones only, minus some. Altogether approximately 76,000 clones are present, approximately 93% being singletons, with the ten largest covering roughly 3.3%. What was sequenced was PBMCs. The source is a woman in her late teens or twenties in good health and CMV-seropositive. The CDR3 runs from the conserved cysteine through the conserved F or W. The D gene is left open where the match is weak.

D	V	J	CDR3
TRBD2	TRBV6-4	TRBJ2-1	CASRPGLAGVWPHNEQFF
TRBD2	TRBV27	TRBJ2-1	CASSLAGLAGGSEQFF
.	TRBV6-1	TRBJ1-1	CASPRGRSDTEAFF
.	TRBV21-1	TRBJ1-4	CASSKSGRGRTNEKLFF
.	TRBV5-4	TRBJ2-7	CASSSSRDSYEQYF
.	TRBV2	TRBJ2-3	CASNYLWGTDTQYF
.	TRBV15	TRBJ1-1	CATSRDLRTEAFF
TRBD2	TRBV7-2	TRBJ2-5	CASSPSGERAETQYF
.	TRBV18	TRBJ2-7	CASATYRDSPSYEQYF
.	TRBV7-2	TRBJ1-2	CASSPRGGTAGYTF
.	TRBV28	TRBJ1-2	CASSLSRDTWTFF
.	TRBV6-5	TRBJ2-4	CASSSGAKNIQYF
.	TRBV5-6	TRBJ2-1	CASSFWVGPSGDEQFF
.	TRBV7-6	TRBJ2-3	CASSPGSSTDTQYF
.	TRBV5-1	TRBJ2-7	CASSLNTPYEQYF
TRBD1	TRBV19	TRBJ2-5	CASSPDREEAQYF
.	TRBV19	TRBJ2-7	CASSDRTYEQYF
.	TRBV29-1	TRBJ2-2	CSVDRDNTGELFF
.	TRBV28	TRBJ1-1	CASRPGGRNTEAFF
.	TRBV6-5	TRBJ1-2	CASSTGQSDGYGYTF
.	TRBV19	TRBJ1-1	CASSNPVNTEAFF
.	TRBV7-3	TRBJ2-6	CASSNGGSRANVLTF
TRBD1	TRBV7-9	TRBJ1-2	CASSLAGTGGGYGYTF
.	TRBV28	TRBJ2-7	CASSPSGQGSSEQYF
.	TRBV5-4	TRBJ1-2	CASSLDSGRNYGYTF
.	TRBV27	TRBJ1-1	CASSSTGTWGTEAFF
.	TRBV6-1	TRBJ1-5	CASSEVGRVYEPQHF
TRBD2	TRBV9	TRBJ2-3	CASGGTSGSTDTQYF
TRBD2	TRBV28	TRBJ2-1	CASSLGLVSYNEQFF
TRBD1	TRBV2	TRBJ1-1	CASRDTGVVAEAFF
TRBD2	TRBV30	TRBJ2-1	CAWSTGTSAPEQFF
TRBD2	TRBV5-4	TRBJ2-3	CASSLESGGAGRDTQYF
TRBD1	TRBV2	TRBJ1-2	CASSGDRTNYGYTF
TRBD2	TRBV7-3	TRBJ2-5	CASSPGLALETQYF
TRBD1	TRBV27	TRBJ2-7	CASSQRQGPYEQYF